This T cell receptor (beta chain) was captured by sequencing in a study of high-grade serous ovarian cancer treatment subgroups. As for the study in general: Mean per sample: around 14,000 reads, around 7,300 unique TCR beta rearrangements.

Assay: immunoSEQ multiplex PCR; the TCRdb copy retains only in-frame clones and omits some. The sample shows some 7,000 clones, about 80% of them seen only once. Overall study results and limits: Only CDR3 was analyzed; CDR1 and CDR2 were not.

Germline V gene data show CDR1 as SGHAT and CDR2 as FQNNGV. V was pared by 2 bases and J by 3 bases, with 9 bases of the junction left unmatched. CDR3 length: 17 residues. As concerns this clone: Its antigen is unidentified.

Tumor samples were taken before definitive surgery or chemotherapy. The clonotype was recovered from a human donor with high-grade serous ovarian cancer. The sample taken for sequencing was tumor tissue. The chain has TRBV11-2 and TRBJ2-7; TRBD1 matches 11 bases. CDR3 residues: CASSLLPLGTGGYEQYF. CDR3 DNA: TGTGCCAGCAGCTTATTACCACTTGGGACAGGGGGCTACGAGCAGTACTTC.